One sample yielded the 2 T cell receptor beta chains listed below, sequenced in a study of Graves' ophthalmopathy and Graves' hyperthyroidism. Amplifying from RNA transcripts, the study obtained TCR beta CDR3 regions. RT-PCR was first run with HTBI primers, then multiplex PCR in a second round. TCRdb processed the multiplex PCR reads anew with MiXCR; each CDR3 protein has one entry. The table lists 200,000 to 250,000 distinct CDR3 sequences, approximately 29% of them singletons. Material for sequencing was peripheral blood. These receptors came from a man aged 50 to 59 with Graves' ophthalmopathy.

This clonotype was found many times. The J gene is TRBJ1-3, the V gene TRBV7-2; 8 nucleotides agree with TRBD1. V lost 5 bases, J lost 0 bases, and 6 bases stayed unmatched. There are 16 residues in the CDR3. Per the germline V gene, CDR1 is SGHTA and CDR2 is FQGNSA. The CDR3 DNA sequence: TGTGCCAGCAGCCCGGGACAGGCGTTCTCTGGAAACACCATATATTTT. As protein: CASSPGQAFSGNTIYF.

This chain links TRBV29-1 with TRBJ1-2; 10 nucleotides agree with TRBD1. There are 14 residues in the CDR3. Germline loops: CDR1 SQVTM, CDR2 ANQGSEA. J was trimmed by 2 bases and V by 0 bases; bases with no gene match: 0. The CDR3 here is CSVEETGGNYGYTF. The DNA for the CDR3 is TGCAGCGTTGAAGAGACAGGGGGCAACTATGGCTACACCTTC.